This T cell receptor beta chain was documented in a study of immune characterization of retroperitoneal liposarcoma. The germline gives CDR1 MNHNS, CDR2 SASEGT. This CDR3 region has 15 residues. Many counts were recorded for this clonotype. From the PCR reads, TCRdb called clonotypes with MiXCR, one entry per CDR3 protein. The sample lists approximately 9,300 distinct CDR3 sequences, about 39% occurring once. The chain links TRBV6-1 to TRBJ2-1; 7 bases align to TRBD2. The better agreement between TRBJ2-7 and the DNA end casts doubt on the J call. The clonotype comes from a male donor with retroperitoneal liposarcoma. Sequenced input: tumor tissue. CDR3 sequence reads: CASSVAGLPTYEQYF. Here the CDR3 DNA reads TGTGCCAGCAGTGTCGCGGGACTACCAACCTACGAGCAGTACTTC.